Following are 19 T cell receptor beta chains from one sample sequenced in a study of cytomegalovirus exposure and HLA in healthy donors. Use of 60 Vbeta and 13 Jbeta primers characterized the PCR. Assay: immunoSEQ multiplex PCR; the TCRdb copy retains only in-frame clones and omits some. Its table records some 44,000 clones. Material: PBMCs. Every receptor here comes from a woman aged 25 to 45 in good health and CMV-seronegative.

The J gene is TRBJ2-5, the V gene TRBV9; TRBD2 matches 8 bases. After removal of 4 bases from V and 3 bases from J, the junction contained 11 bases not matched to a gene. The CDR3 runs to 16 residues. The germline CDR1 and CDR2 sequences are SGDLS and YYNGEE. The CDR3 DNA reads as TGTGCCAGCAGCCCTACGCCGGGACTAGAGGAAGAGACCCAGTACTTC. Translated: CASSPTPGLEEETQYF.

The CDR3 loop reads CASSSQGHEQYF. The CDR3 DNA follows: TGTGCCAGCAGCTCACAGGGCCACGAGCAGTACTTC. The chain is built from TRBV7-6 and TRBJ2-7; tentative D call: TRBD1 (6 bases). Trimming left V 4 bases short and J 5 bases short, with 9 bases between. CDR1 is SGHVS, CDR2 FNYEAQ, per germline. The CDR3 is made up of 12 amino acids.

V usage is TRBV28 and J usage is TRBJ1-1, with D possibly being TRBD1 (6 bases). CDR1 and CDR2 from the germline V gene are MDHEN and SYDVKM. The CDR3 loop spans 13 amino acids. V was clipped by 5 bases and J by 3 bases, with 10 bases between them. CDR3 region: CASSAYRDTEAFF. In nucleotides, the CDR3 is TGTGCCAGCAGTGCCTACAGGGACACTGAAGCTTTCTTT.

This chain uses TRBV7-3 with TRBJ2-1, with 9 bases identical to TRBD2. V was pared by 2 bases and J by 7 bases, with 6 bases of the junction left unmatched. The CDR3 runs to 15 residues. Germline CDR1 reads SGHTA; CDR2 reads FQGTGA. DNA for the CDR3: TGTGCCAGCAGCTTACACCTAGCGGGGATAAATGAGCAGTTCTTC. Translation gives CASSLHLAGINEQFF.

As DNA, the CDR3 is TGTGCCAGCAGTTACTCGGGCGGGAGCAACGAGCAGTACTTC. This sequence encodes CASSYSGGSNEQYF. The chain recombines TRBV6-5 with TRBJ2-7; 7 bases fit TRBD2. This CDR3 has 14 residues. V trimming: 0 bases; J trimming: 5 bases; junction bases outside the gene matches: 4. Germline loops: CDR1 MNHEY, CDR2 SVGAGI.

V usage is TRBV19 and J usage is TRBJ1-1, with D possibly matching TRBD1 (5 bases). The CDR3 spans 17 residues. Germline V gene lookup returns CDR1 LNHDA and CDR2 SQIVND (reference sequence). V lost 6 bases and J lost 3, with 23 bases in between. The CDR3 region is CASSNPRASAGDTEAFF. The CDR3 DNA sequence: TGTGCCAGTAGCAATCCCAGGGCTTCCGCTGGGGACACTGAAGCTTTCTTT.

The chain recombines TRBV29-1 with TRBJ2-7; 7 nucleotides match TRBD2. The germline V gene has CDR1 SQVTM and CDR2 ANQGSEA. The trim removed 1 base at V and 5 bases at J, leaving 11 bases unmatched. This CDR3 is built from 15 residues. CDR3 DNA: TGCAGCGTTGAAGGGGGACTACCAATGGCCCACGAGCAGTACTTC. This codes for CSVEGGLPMAHEQYF.

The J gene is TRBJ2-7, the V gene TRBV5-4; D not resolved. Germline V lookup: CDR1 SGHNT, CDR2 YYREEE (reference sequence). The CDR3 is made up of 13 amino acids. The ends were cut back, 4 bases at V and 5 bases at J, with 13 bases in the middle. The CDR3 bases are TGTGCCAGCAGCGTGGCAGGATCGGACGAGCAGTACTTC. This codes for CASSVAGSDEQYF.

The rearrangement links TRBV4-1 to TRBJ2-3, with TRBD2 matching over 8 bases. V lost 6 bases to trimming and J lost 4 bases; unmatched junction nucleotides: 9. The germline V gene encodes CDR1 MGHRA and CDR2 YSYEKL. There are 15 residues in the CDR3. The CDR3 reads CASSSGTRGSDTQYF. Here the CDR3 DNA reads TGCGCCAGCAGTTCCGGGACTAGGGGGTCAGATACGCAGTATTTT.

The CDR3 reads CASSQDHGSEQFF. Here the CDR3 DNA reads TGCGCCAGCAGCCAAGATCATGGCAGTGAGCAGTTCTTC. The chain uses TRBV4-3 and TRBJ2-1; D not resolved. The CDR3 runs to 13 residues. CDR1 LGHNA and CDR2 YSLEER come from the germline V gene. V lost 0 bases and J lost 9, with 9 bases in between.

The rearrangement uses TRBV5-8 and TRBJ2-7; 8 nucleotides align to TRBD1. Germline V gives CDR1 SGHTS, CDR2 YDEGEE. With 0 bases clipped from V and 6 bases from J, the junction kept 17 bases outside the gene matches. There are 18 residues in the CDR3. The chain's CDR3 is CASSLVYAGGASGSEQYF. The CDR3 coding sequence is TGTGCCAGCAGCTTGGTTTATGCAGGGGGCGCCTCTGGGTCCGAGCAGTACTTC.

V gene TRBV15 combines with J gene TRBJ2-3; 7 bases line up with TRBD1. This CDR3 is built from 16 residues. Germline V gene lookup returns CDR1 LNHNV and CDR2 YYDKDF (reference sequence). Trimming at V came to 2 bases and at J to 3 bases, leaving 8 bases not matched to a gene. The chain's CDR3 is CATSRLTGAATDTQYF. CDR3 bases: TGTGCCACCAGCAGACTTACAGGGGCAGCGACAGATACGCAGTATTTT. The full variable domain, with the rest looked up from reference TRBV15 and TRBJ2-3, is DAMVIQNPRYQVTQFGKPVTLSCSQTLNHNVMYWYQQKSSQAPKLLFHYYDKDFNNEADTPDNFQSRRPNTSFCFLDIRSPGLGDTAMYLCATSRLTGAATDTQYFGPGTRLTVL.

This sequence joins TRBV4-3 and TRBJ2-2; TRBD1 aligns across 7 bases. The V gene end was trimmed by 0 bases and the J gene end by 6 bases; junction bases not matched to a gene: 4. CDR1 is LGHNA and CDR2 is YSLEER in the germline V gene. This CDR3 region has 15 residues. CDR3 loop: CASSQDEGAPGELFF. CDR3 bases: TGCGCCAGCAGCCAAGATGAGGGGGCGCCCGGGGAGCTGTTTTTT.

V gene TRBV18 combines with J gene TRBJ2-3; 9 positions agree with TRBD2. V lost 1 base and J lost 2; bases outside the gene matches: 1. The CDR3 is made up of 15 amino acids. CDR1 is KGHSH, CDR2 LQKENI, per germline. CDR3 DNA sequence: TGTGCCAGCTCACCACTAGCGGGAGCCACAGATACGCAGTATTTT. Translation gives CASSPLAGATDTQYF.

CDR3 loop: CASSNARGSQDTQYF. As DNA, the CDR3 is TGTGCCAGCAGTAATGCACGCGGTTCCCAAGATACGCAGTATTTT. The chain combines TRBV28 with TRBJ2-3; unclear D gene. Deletions cut 5 bases from V and 5 bases from J, with 17 bases between. The CDR3 loop spans 15 amino acids. Germline CDR1 MDHEN, CDR2 SYDVKM.

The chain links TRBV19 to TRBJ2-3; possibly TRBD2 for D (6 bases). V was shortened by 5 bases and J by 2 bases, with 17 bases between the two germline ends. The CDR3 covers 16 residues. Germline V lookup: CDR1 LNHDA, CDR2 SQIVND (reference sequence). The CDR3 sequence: CASSPSPLANTDTQYF. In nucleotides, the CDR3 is TGTGCCAGTAGTCCGAGCCCCCTAGCGAACACAGATACGCAGTATTTT.

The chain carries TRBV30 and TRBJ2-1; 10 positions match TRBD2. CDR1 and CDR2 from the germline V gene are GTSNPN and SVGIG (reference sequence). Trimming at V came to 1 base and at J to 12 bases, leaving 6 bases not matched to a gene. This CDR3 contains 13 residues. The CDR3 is CAWSGASGSGQFF. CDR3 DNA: TGTGCCTGGAGTGGAGCTAGCGGGAGTGGGCAGTTCTTC.

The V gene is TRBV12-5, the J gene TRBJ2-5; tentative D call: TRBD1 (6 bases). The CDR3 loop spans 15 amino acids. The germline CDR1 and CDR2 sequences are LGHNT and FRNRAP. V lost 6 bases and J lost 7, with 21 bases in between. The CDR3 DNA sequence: TGTGCTAGTGGCAACACGGACAGCCCCGTAGGGACCCAGTACTTC. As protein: CASGNTDSPVGTQYF.

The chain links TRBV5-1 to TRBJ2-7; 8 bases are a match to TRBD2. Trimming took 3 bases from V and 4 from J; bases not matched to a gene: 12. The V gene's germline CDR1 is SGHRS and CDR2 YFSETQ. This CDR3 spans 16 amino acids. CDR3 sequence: CASSSRTSNTIYEQYF. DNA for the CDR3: TGCGCCAGCAGCTCCCGGACTAGCAATACGATTTACGAGCAGTACTTC. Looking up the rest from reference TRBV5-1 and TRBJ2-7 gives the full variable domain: KAGVTQTPRYLIKTRGQQVTLSCSPISGHRSVSWYQQTPGQGLQFLFEYFSETQRNKGNFPGRFSGRQFSNSRSEMNVSTLELGDSALYLCASSSRTSNTIYEQYFGPGTRLTVT.